One sample yielded the 27 T cell receptor beta chains listed below, sequenced in a study of T-cell reconstitution after alpha-beta-depleted transplantation in children listed by TCRdb under 2016. Library construction relied on PCR. Sequencing relied on an Illumina HiSeq 2500. Molecular barcoding was employed in the preparation of TCR libraries, with unique molecular identifiers being used to normalize TCRbeta repertoire quantification. TCRdb handled the public reads itself, with Q25 trimming in fastp and clone calling in MiXCR, and kept productive beta chains. Every entry covers one CDR3 protein and lists the most common genes and DNA from its rows. A total of a few hundred thousand distinct CDR3 sequences appear in this sample, 25% to 30% of them only once. About 35% of the sample goes to the ten largest clones. The treatment or condition label here, explained by the study, means: allogeneic hematopoietic cell transplantation with graft depleted of TCRalphabeta T cells and CD19 B cells.

This specimen consisted of PBMCs, obtained before TCRalphabeta/CD19-depleted stem cell transplant. All receptors come from a boy less than two years old with Wiskott-Aldrich syndrome, due to receive a stem cell transplant.

The V and J genes are TRBV29-1 and TRBJ1-1, with 8 positions matching TRBD1. With V trimmed by 5 bases and J by 2 bases, 4 bases remained unmatched. The length of the CDR3 is 13 residues. Germline lookup yields CDR1 SQVTM and CDR2 ANQGSEA. CDR3 sequence reads: CSVSQGGNTEAFF. As DNA, the CDR3 is TGCAGCGTTTCACAGGGGGGTAACACTGAAGCTTTCTTT.

There are a few counts of this clonotype. The rearrangement links TRBV20-1 to TRBJ2-1; TRBD2 matches at 11 bases. In germline, CDR1 is DFQATT, CDR2 SNEGSKA (reference sequence). After removal of 3 bases from V and 10 bases from J, the junction contained 14 bases not matched to a gene. The CDR3 runs to 16 residues. The CDR3 nucleotides read TGCAGTGCTAGGGGGCGACTAGCGGGAATGATTGTCGAGCAGTTCTTC. Residues: CSARGRLAGMIVEQFF.

The chain joins TRBV5-5 to TRBJ2-1; 7 nucleotides agree with TRBD2. The CDR3 sequence is 15 residues long. Trimming took 4 bases from V and 2 from J; bases not matched to a gene: 6. CDR1 SGHKS and CDR2 YYEKEE come from the germline V gene (reference sequence). CDR3 bases: TGTGCCAGCAGCGCACAAGCGGGGACCTACAATGAGCAGTTCTTC. Translating it yields CASSAQAGTYNEQFF.

Only a few counts were recorded for this clonotype. The rearrangement links TRBV20-1 to TRBJ1-4; D might be TRBD1 (5 bases). Deletions cut 3 bases from V and 8 bases from J, with 13 bases between. Germline loops: CDR1 DFQATT, CDR2 SNEGSKA (reference sequence). This CDR3 has 13 residues. For the CDR3, the DNA is TGCAGTGCTAGGACCAGGGTGGAGGAAAAACTGTTTTTT. Protein sequence: CSARTRVEEKLFF.

In this sample, this clonotype turned up a few times. The chain combines TRBV5-5 with TRBJ2-7; 10 bases fit TRBD1. Germline trimming cut 4 bases from V and 4 bases from J; bases unmatched to any gene: 8. CDR1 is SGHKS, CDR2 YYEKEE, per germline (reference sequence). The CDR3 runs 15 residues. The CDR3 region has the DNA TGTGCCAGCAGCCGGACAGGGGGTTGGGCTTACGAGCAGTACTTC. This sequence encodes CASSRTGGWAYEQYF.

This clonotype appeared a single time. The rearrangement links TRBV7-2 to TRBJ2-3, with 8 bases fitting TRBD2. This CDR3 is built from 14 residues. Germline loops: CDR1 SGHTA, CDR2 FQGNSA. V shed 7 bases, J shed 4 bases, and the junction held 7 bases outside the gene matches. CDR3 in amino acids: CASTREARADTQYF. CDR3 sequence (DNA): TGTGCCAGCACGCGGGAGGCTAGGGCAGATACGCAGTATTTT.

This clonotype is labeled as medium-sized (0.01 to 0.1%). One end of the junction does not line up with germline, which may come from a read error. The V call is TRBV5-1, the J call TRBJ2-1; D may be TRBD2 (6 bases). CDR1 and CDR2 from the germline V gene are SGHRS and YFSETQ. There are 15 residues in the CDR3. CDR3 nucleotide sequence: TGTGCCAGCAGTTTAGCCGGACTAACCTACAATGAGCAGTTCTTC. Translating it yields CASSLAGLTYNEQFF. Using reference TRBV5-1 and TRBJ2-1 for the parts outside the CDR3, the full variable domain is KAGVTQTPRYLIKTRGQQVTLSCSPISGHRSVSWYQQTPGQGLQFLFEYFSETQRNKGNFPGRFSGRQFSNSRSEMNVSTLELGDSALYLCASSLAGLTYNEQFFGPGTRLTVL.

The chain's CDR3 is CASSQTRTGKGNTEAFF. The CDR3, as DNA: TGTGCCAGCAGCCAAACGCGGACAGGGAAGGGGAACACTGAAGCTTTCTTT. The V gene is TRBV14, the J gene TRBJ1-1; 8 bases map to TRBD1. The CDR3 sequence is 17 residues long. Germline loops: CDR1 SGHDN, CDR2 FVKESK. Trimming at V came to 2 bases and at J to 1 base, leaving 9 bases not matched to a gene.

V gene TRBV6-2 or TRBV6-3 combines with J gene TRBJ2-4; TRBD2 agrees at 13 bases. This CDR3 comprises 16 residues. V shed 2 bases and J 6 bases; nucleotides not matched to a gene: 4. Germline CDR1 and CDR2: MNHEY and SVGEGT. The CDR3: CASSYGLAGVGNIQYF. As DNA, the CDR3 is TGTGCCAGCAGTTACGGACTAGCGGGAGTGGGAAACATTCAGTACTTC.

Concerning this clonotype itself: A read error may account for a junction end that differs from germline. The CDR3 loop reads CASSQQISYNEQFF. The CDR3 DNA follows: TGTGCCAGCAGCCAACAGATCTCGTACAATGAGCAGTTCTTT. This rearrangement joins TRBV3-1 to TRBJ2-1; no clear D gene. The CDR3 has 14 residues. CDR1 LGHDT and CDR2 YNNKEL come from the germline V gene (reference sequence).

The chain joins TRBV2 to TRBJ2-7; TRBD2 matches 8 bases. CDR1 is SNHLY, CDR2 FYNNEI, per germline. CDR3 size: 15 residues. Trimming at V came to 4 bases and at J to 3 bases, leaving 8 bases not matched to a gene. Written as DNA, the CDR3 is TGTGCCAGCAGTGGCCCGGGACTAGTTTTCTACGAGCAGTACTTC. Translated: CASSGPGLVFYEQYF. Filled out from reference TRBV2 and TRBJ2-7, the complete variable domain reads EPEVTQTPSHQVTQMGQEVILRCVPISNHLYFYWYRQILGQKVEFLVSFYNNEISEKSEIFDDQFSVERPDGSNFTLKIRSTKLEDSAMYFCASSGPGLVFYEQYFGPGTRLTVT.

The chain is built from TRBV11-1 and TRBJ2-1, with TRBD2 matching 11 bases. The CDR3 runs to 19 residues. Germline V gives CDR1 SGHAT, CDR2 FQDESV (reference sequence). V was pared by 3 bases and J by 8 bases, with 18 bases of the junction left unmatched. Here the CDR3 reads CASSFGITSGRQPADEQFF. The CDR3 nucleotides are TGTGCCAGCAGCTTCGGCATTACTAGCGGGAGACAACCTGCGGATGAGCAGTTCTTC.

This clonotype turned up a few times. The chain couples TRBV5-1 to TRBJ1-1; 9 bases map to TRBD1. The CDR3 totals 16 residues. Germline assignment: CDR1 SGHRS and CDR2 YFSETQ. Trimming took 4 bases from V and 4 from J; bases not matched to a gene: 11. The CDR3 nucleotides read TGCGCCAGCAGCGATCGGGACAGGGTGTTAGGCACTGAAGCTTTCTTT. Amino acid sequence: CASSDRDRVLGTEAFF.

Only a few counts were recorded for this clonotype. The gene calls are TRBV5-4 and TRBJ2-7; 7 bases match TRBD2. V lost 4 bases to trimming and J lost 7 bases; unmatched junction nucleotides: 8. Germline CDR1 is SGHNT and CDR2 is YYREEE (reference sequence). CDR3 length: 13 amino acids. CDR3 DNA sequence: TGTGCCAGCAGCCGTGGGGGGGTAGGTGAGCAGTACTTC. Its protein product is CASSRGGVGEQYF.

This clonotype has ten or more counts. The chain has TRBV12-3 or TRBV12-4 and TRBJ1-5, with D possibly TRBD1 on 6 matching bases. There are 13 residues in the CDR3. The ends were cut back, 6 bases at V and 2 bases at J, with 8 bases in the middle. In nucleotides, the CDR3 is TGTGCCAGCAGCTCAGGGGGCAATCAGCCCCAGCATTTT. Its translation is CASSSGGNQPQHF.

This clonotype was counted many times. V and J are TRBV7-9 and TRBJ2-7, with 7 nucleotides matching TRBD2. The V gene's germline CDR1 is SEHNR and CDR2 FQNEAQ (reference sequence). The CDR3 consists of 13 residues. J lost 5 bases, V lost 4 bases, and 5 bases had no gene match. CDR3: CASSSTSVDEQYF. CDR3 DNA sequence: TGTGCCAGCAGCTCTACTAGCGTGGACGAGCAGTACTTC.

This clonotype was counted only a few times. The chain links TRBV5-1 to TRBJ2-3; D may be TRBD1 (5 bases). Trimming left V 3 bases short and J 4 bases short, with 9 bases between. Germline CDR1 reads SGHRS; CDR2 reads YFSETQ. CDR3 length equals 13 residues. CDR3 sequence reads: CASSSAGSDTQYF. CDR3 sequence (DNA): TGCGCCAGCAGCTCGGCAGGGTCAGATACGCAGTATTTT. Based on the CDR3 plus reference TRBV5-1 and TRBJ2-3, the full variable domain is KAGVTQTPRYLIKTRGQQVTLSCSPISGHRSVSWYQQTPGQGLQFLFEYFSETQRNKGNFPGRFSGRQFSNSRSEMNVSTLELGDSALYLCASSSAGSDTQYFGPGTRLTVL.

This clonotype occurred a few times. The gene calls are TRBV7-7 and TRBJ2-2; the match to TRBD2 covers 9 bases. CDR1 is SSHAT and CDR2 is FNYEAQ in the germline V gene (reference sequence). V lost 1 base, J lost 3 bases, and 12 bases stayed unmatched. The CDR3 is 19 residues long. This chain's CDR3 is CASSLGPMAGGPYTGELFF. The CDR3 bases are TGTGCCAGCAGCTTAGGGCCGATGGCGGGAGGGCCGTACACCGGGGAGCTGTTTTTT.

The J gene is TRBJ2-3, the V gene TRBV18; D is ambiguous. The CDR3 extends over 13 amino acids. Looked up from germline, CDR1 is KGHSH and CDR2 is LQKENI. Trimming stripped 2 bases from V and 2 bases from J, with 5 bases between. CDR3: CASSPSLTDTQYF. CDR3 nucleotide sequence: TGTGCCAGCTCACCAAGCCTCACAGATACGCAGTATTTT.

The V and J genes are TRBV29-1 and TRBJ2-3; the D gene is possibly TRBD1 (6 bases). V shed 3 bases and J shed 3 bases, with 16 bases lying between them. From germline, CDR1 is SQVTM and CDR2 ANQGSEA. This CDR3 has 15 amino acids. The CDR3, as DNA: TGCAGCGTTGAGGGACACACTATGGGAACAGATACGCAGTATTTT. This sequence encodes CSVEGHTMGTDTQYF.

The CDR3 bases are TGCGCCAGCAGCCCACAAACGGGGGACATCGGGGAGCTGTTTTTT. Protein: CASSPQTGDIGELFF. This chain connects TRBV5-1 to TRBJ2-2, with D possibly being TRBD1 or TRBD2 (6 bases each). There are 15 residues in the CDR3. Germline loops: CDR1 SGHRS, CDR2 YFSETQ. V lost 4 bases to trimming and J lost 7 bases, with 17 bases between them.

The V gene is TRBV9, the J gene TRBJ2-1; D unresolved. The V end lost 0 bases, the J end lost 0 bases, and 13 bases lay between the germline ends. This CDR3 has 17 amino acids. Germline CDR1 and CDR2: SGDLS and YYNGEE. The DNA of the CDR3 is TGTGCCAGCAGCGTAGAAAGTTGGCAAAACTCCTACAATGAGCAGTTCTTC. Protein sequence: CASSVESWQNSYNEQFF.

There are a few counts of this clonotype. The J gene is TRBJ2-7, the V gene TRBV5-1; D gene unclear. This CDR3 is built from 14 residues. In germline, CDR1 is SGHRS, CDR2 YFSETQ. Trimming took 0 bases from V and 3 from J, leaving 10 bases between them. CDR3 region: CASSLAAYNYEQYF. The CDR3 DNA follows: TGCGCCAGCAGCTTGGCTGCCTATAACTACGAGCAGTACTTC.

This clonotype has a count of ten or more. The CDR3 sequence is CASSTTSGRVDEQYF. CDR3 DNA sequence: TGTGCCAGCAGTACCACTAGCGGGAGGGTTGACGAGCAGTACTTC. J is TRBJ2-7 and V is TRBV12-3 or TRBV12-4; 13 bases map to TRBD2. The CDR3 loop spans 15 amino acids. V shed 5 bases, J shed 5 bases, and the junction held 6 bases outside the gene matches.

The J gene is TRBJ1-2, the V gene TRBV12-3 or TRBV12-4; D is undetermined. The CDR3 runs to 15 residues. Between the trimmed V and J ends, which lost 5 bases and 2 bases, there was a span of 15 bases. The CDR3 protein is CASSPGSLRNYGYTF. The CDR3 region has the DNA TGTGCCAGCAGTCCGGGGAGTTTACGGAACTATGGCTACACCTTC.

The chain recombines TRBV20-1 with TRBJ2-7; D gene unclear. The V end lost 3 bases, the J end lost 0 bases, and 12 bases lay between the germline ends. The V gene's germline CDR1 is DFQATT and CDR2 SNEGSKA (reference sequence). This CDR3 contains 14 residues. The CDR3 bases are TGCAGTGCTAGTCCGGGTCCGAGCTCCTACGAGCAGTACTTC. Protein product: CSASPGPSSYEQYF.

The sample holds a few counts of this clonotype. The chain is built from TRBV3-1 and TRBJ1-4; D gene uncertain. The CDR3 loop spans 15 amino acids. Germline V gives CDR1 LGHDT, CDR2 YNNKEL (reference sequence). With 3 bases removed from V and 7 bases from J, the gap between germline ends came to 15 bases. The CDR3 region is CASSHLGPGSEKLFF. CDR3 in DNA: TGTGCCAGCAGCCATTTAGGCCCGGGGAGTGAAAAACTGTTTTTT.